This section outlines one TCR beta chain sequence together with its context. What it binds is unknown. Naivety among CD8 cells was defined by CD45RO negativity and positive CCR7 selection, thereby excluding terminally differentiated effector memory CD45RA+ cells. The record originates from a study of shared clonotypes between healthy human individuals. Germline CDR1 is SGHTS and CDR2 is YDEGEE. The CDR3 sequence is 17 residues long. Trimming removed 0 bases at V and 3 bases at J, with 19 bases between. Sequencing was performed with immunoSEQ multiplex PCR; in TCRdb, only in-frame clones are kept and a portion is missing. This sample has about 2,200,000 clones, with just over 90% found just once. Study-wide results and caveats: Non-shared clonotypes were found to have lower generation probabilities than the clonotypes that were shared by all four of the sorted-subset donors. Rarefaction demonstrated incomplete sorted-subset sequencing despite large depth.

Material: naive CD8+ T cells from PBMCs. The TCR comes from a man between 18 and 29 years old in good health. Some clones in this sample may be carry-over from other donors' samples. The chain is built from TRBV5-8 and TRBJ2-7; possibly TRBD1 for D (5 bases). CDR3 DNA: TGTGCCAGCAGCTTGGATAGGCCGGACATTGAAAGCTACGAGCAGTACTTC. The encoded protein is CASSLDRPDIESYEQYF. The full variable domain, its missing parts supplied by reference TRBV5-8 and TRBJ2-7, is EAGVTQSPTHLIKTRGQQATLRCSPISGHTSVYWYQQALGLGLQFLLWYDEGEERNRGNFPPRFSGRQFPNYSSELNVNALELEDSALYLCASSLDRPDIESYEQYFGPGTRLTVT.